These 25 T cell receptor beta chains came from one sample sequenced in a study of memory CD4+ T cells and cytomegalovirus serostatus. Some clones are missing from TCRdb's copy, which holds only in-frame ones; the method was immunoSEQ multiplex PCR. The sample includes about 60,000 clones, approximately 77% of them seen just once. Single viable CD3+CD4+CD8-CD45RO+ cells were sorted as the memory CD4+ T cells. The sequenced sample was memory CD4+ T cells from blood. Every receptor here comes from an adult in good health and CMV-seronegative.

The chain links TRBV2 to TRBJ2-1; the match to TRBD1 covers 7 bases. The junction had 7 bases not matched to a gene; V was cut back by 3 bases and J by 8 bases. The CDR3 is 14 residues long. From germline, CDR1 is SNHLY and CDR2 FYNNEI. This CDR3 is CASSDNRGAHEQFF. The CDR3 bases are TGTGCCAGCAGTGATAACAGGGGCGCCCATGAGCAGTTCTTC.

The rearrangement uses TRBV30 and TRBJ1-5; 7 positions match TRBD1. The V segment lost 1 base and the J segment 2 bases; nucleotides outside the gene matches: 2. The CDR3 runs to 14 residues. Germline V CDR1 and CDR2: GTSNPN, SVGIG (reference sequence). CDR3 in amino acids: CAWSGTGGNQPQHF. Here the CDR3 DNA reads TGTGCCTGGAGTGGTACAGGGGGCAATCAGCCCCAGCATTTT.

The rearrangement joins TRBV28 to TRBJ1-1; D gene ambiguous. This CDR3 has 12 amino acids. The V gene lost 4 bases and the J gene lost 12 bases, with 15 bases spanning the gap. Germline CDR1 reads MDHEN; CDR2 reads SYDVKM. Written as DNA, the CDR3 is TGTGCCAGCAGTTATTTGGGCACGATGACTTTCTTT. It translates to CASSYLGTMTFF.

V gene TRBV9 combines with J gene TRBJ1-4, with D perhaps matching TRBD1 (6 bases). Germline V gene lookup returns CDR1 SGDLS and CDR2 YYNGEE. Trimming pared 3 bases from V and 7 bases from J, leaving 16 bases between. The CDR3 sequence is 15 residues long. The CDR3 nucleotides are TGTGCCAGCAGCGAAATGGGGGGGCACGGTGAAAAACTGTTTTTT. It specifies CASSEMGGHGEKLFF.

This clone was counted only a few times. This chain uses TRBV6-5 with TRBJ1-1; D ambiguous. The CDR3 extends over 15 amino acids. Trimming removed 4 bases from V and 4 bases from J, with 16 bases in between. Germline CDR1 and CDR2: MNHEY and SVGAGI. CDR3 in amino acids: CASSWNPRGGTEAFF. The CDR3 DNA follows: TGTGCCAGCAGTTGGAACCCCCGGGGTGGCACTGAAGCTTTCTTT.

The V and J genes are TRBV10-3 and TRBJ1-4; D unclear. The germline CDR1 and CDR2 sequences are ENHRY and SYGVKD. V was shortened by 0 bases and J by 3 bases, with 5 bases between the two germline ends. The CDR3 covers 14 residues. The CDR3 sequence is CAISESGPNEKLFF. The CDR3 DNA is TGTGCCATCAGTGAGTCAGGGCCTAATGAAAAACTGTTTTTT.

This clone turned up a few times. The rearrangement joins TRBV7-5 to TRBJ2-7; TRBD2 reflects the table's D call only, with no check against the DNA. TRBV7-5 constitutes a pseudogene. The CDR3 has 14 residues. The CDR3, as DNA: TGTGCCAGAAGAACCGGCGGGGGGATATTCGAGCAGTACTTC. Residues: CARRTGGGIFEQYF.

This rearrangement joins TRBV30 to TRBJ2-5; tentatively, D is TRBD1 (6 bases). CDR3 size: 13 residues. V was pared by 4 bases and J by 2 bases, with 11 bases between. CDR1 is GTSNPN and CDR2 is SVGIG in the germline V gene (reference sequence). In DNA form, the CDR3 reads TGTGCCTGGACCCGGACAGCGCAAGAGACCCAGTACTTC. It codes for CAWTRTAQETQYF.

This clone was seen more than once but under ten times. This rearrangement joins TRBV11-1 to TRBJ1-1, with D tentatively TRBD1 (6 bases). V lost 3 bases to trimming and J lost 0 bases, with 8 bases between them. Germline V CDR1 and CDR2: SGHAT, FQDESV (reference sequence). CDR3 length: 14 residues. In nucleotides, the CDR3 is TGTGCCAGCAGCTTGTGGGACATGAACACTGAAGCTTTCTTT. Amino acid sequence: CASSLWDMNTEAFF.

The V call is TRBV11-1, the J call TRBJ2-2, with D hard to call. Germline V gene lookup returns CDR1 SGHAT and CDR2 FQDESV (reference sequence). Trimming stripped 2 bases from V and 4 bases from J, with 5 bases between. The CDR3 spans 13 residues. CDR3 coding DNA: TGTGCCAGCAGCTTAACGGGCACCGGGGAGCTGTTTTTT. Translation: CASSLTGTGELFF.

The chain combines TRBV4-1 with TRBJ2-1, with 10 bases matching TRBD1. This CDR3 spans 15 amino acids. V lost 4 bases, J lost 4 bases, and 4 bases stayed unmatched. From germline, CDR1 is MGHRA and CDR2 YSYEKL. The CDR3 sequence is CASSLGQGTYNEQFF. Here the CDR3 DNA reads TGCGCCAGCAGCCTGGGACAGGGGACATACAATGAGCAGTTCTTC.

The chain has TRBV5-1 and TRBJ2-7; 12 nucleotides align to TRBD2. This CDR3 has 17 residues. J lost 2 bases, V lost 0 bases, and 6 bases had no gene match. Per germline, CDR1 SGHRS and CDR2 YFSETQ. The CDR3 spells CASSLAGLAGGTYEQYF. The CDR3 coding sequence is TGCGCCAGCAGCTTGGCCGGGCTAGCGGGGGGGACCTACGAGCAGTACTTC.

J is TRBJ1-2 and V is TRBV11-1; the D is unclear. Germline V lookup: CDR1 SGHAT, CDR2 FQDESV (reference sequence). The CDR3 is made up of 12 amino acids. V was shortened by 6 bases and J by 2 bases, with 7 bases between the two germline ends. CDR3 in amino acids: CASRGGNYGYTF. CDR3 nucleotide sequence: TGTGCCAGCAGAGGAGGGAACTATGGCTACACCTTC.

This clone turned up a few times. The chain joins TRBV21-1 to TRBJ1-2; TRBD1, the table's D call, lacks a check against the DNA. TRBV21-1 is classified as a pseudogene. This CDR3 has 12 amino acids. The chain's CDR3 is CASSMGPPGYTF. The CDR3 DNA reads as TGTGCCAGCAGCATGGGCCCCCCTGGCTACACCTTC.

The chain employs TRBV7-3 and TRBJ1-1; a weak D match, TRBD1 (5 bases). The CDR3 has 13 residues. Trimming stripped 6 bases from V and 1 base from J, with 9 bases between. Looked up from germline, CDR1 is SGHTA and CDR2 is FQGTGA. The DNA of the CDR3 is TGTGCCAGCAGACGACAGAAGAACACTGAAGCTTTCTTT. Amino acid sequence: CASRRQKNTEAFF.

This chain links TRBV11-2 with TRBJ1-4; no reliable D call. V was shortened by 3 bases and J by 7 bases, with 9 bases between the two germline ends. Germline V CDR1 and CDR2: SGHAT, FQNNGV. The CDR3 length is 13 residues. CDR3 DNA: TGTGCCAGCAGCTTCAACTGGGGTGAAAAACTGTTTTTT. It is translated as CASSFNWGEKLFF.

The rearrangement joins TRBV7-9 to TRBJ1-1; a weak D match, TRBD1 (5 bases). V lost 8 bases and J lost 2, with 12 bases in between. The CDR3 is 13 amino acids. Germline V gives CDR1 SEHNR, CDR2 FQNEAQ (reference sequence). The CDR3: CASGGQINTEAFF. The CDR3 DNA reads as TGTGCCAGCGGGGGTCAGATAAACACTGAAGCTTTCTTT.

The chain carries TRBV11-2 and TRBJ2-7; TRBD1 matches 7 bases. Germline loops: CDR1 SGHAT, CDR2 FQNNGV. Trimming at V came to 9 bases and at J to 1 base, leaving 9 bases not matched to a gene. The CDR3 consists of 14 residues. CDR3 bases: TGTGCCAGTCTCCCCGGGACAGAATCCTACGAGCAGTACTTC. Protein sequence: CASLPGTESYEQYF.

In nucleotides, the CDR3 is TGCAGCGTTGGTCGGGATGGGGGTACTGAAGCTTTCTTT. This codes for CSVGRDGGTEAFF. The V call is TRBV29-1, the J call TRBJ1-1; D possibly corresponds to TRBD1 (5 bases). This CDR3 has 13 amino acids. CDR1 is SQVTM and CDR2 is ANQGSEA in the germline V gene. V dropped 4 bases and J dropped 5 bases, with 14 bases sitting between them.

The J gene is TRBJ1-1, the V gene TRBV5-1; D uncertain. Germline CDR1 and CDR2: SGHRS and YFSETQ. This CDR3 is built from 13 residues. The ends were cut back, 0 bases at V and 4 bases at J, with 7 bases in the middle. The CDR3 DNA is TGCGCCAGCAGCTTGGAGACCATCACTGAAGCTTTCTTT. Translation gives CASSLETITEAFF. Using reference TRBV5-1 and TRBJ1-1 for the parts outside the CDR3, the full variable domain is KAGVTQTPRYLIKTRGQQVTLSCSPISGHRSVSWYQQTPGQGLQFLFEYFSETQRNKGNFPGRFSGRQFSNSRSEMNVSTLELGDSALYLCASSLETITEAFFGQGTRLTVV.

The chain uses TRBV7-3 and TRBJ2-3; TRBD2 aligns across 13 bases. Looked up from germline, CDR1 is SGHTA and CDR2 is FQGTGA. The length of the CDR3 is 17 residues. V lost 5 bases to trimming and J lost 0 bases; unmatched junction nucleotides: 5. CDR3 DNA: TGTGCCAGCAGCACCGGGACTAGCGGGGAGAGCACAGATACGCAGTATTTT. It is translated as CASSTGTSGESTDTQYF.

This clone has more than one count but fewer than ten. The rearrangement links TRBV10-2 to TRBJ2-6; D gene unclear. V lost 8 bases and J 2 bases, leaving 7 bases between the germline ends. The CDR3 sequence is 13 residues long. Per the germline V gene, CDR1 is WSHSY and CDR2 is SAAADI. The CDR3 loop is CASGIPGANVLTF. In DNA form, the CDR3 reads TGCGCCAGCGGGATTCCTGGGGCCAACGTCCTGACTTTC.

CDR3 coding DNA: TGTGCCAGTAGCGGACTAGCGGGAGTCTACGAGCAGTACTTC. It translates to CASSGLAGVYEQYF. The chain combines TRBV19 with TRBJ2-7; 13 bases align to TRBD2. This CDR3 is 14 amino acids long. With 6 bases clipped from V and 3 bases from J, the junction kept 2 bases outside the gene matches. CDR1 LNHDA and CDR2 SQIVND come from the germline V gene (reference sequence). Complete variable domain (other parts from reference TRBV19 and TRBJ2-7): DGGITQSPKYLFRKEGQNVTLSCEQNLNHDAMYWYRQDPGQGLRLIYYSQIVNDFQKGDIAEGYSVSREKKESFPLTVTSAQKNPTAFYLCASSGLAGVYEQYFGPGTRLTVT.

The CDR3 DNA sequence: TGTGCCAGCAGCGGGCAGGGGGCTACCTACGAGCAGTACTTC. Its protein product is CASSGQGATYEQYF. The chain is built from TRBV14 and TRBJ2-7; TRBD1 agrees at 8 bases. Trimming took 5 bases from V and 2 from J; bases not matched to a gene: 5. The CDR3 length is 14 residues. The germline V gene has CDR1 SGHDN and CDR2 FVKESK. Looking up the rest from reference TRBV14 and TRBJ2-7 gives the full variable domain: EAGVTQFPSHSVIEKGQTVTLRCDPISGHDNLYWYRRVMGKEIKFLLHFVKESKQDESGMPNNRFLAERTGGTYSTLKVQPAELEDSGVYFCASSGQGATYEQYFGPGTRLTVT.

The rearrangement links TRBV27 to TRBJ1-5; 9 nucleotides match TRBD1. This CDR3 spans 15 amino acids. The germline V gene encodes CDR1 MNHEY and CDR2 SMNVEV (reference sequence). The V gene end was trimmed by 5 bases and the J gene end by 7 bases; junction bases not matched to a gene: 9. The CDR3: CASSVTGGAGQPQHF. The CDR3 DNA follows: TGTGCCAGCAGTGTCACAGGGGGCGCGGGGCAGCCCCAGCATTTT.